This passage covers 15 T cell receptor beta chains from one sample sequenced in a study of identical twins. TCRdb independently ran MiXCR on the 5' RACE reads; one entry per CDR3 protein. The sample lists about 520,000 distinct CDR3 sequences; under 25% were seen once. This sample also appeared in a second study, on T cells expressing NK-cell markers.

The sequenced material came from CD4+ T cells sorted from blood. Source of these receptors: a woman between 18 and 29 years old in good health.

This clonotype has more than one count but fewer than ten. This sequence joins TRBV29-1 and TRBJ1-5, with no clear D. V shed 4 bases and J shed 6 bases, with 13 bases lying between them. The CDR3 length is 13 residues. Looked up from germline, CDR1 is SQVTM and CDR2 is ANQGSEA. The CDR3 reads CSVARESGQPQHF. CDR3 in DNA: TGCAGCGTTGCTAGGGAGTCGGGTCAGCCCCAGCATTTT.

The gene calls are TRBV29-1 and TRBJ1-2; 8 bases match TRBD1. This CDR3 contains 13 residues. Germline V gives CDR1 SQVTM, CDR2 ANQGSEA. The V gene end was trimmed by 6 bases and the J gene end by 2 bases; junction bases not matched to a gene: 5. CDR3 sequence: CSVPAGGNYGYTF. The CDR3 DNA reads TGCAGCGTCCCCGCAGGGGGCAACTATGGCTACACCTTC. Full variable domain (missing parts from reference TRBV29-1 and TRBJ1-2): SAVISQKPSRDICQRGTSLTIQCQVDSQVTMMFWYRQQPGQSLTLIATANQGSEATYESGFVIDKFPISRPNLTFSTLTVSNMSPEDSSIYLCSVPAGGNYGYTFGSGTRLTVV.

This clonotype was counted between two and nine times. The chain combines TRBV4-3 with TRBJ2-7; no clear D. Germline loops: CDR1 LGHNA, CDR2 YSLEER. This CDR3 has 14 amino acids. The V end lost 3 bases, the J end lost 4 bases, and 13 bases lay between the germline ends. This chain's CDR3 is CASSQDTFVYEQYF. CDR3 DNA sequence: TGCGCCAGCAGCCAGGATACTTTCGTATACGAGCAGTACTTC.

The sample holds a few counts of this clonotype. This chain joins TRBV11-2 and TRBJ1-6; D ambiguous. Germline V CDR1 and CDR2: SGHAT, FQNNGV. Trimming removed 2 bases at V and 7 bases at J, with 12 bases between. CDR3 size: 15 residues. Written as DNA, the CDR3 is TGTGCCAGCAGCTTAACTCCCAACAGAAATTCACCCCTCCACTTT. As protein: CASSLTPNRNSPLHF.

This clonotype was seen a single time. This chain connects TRBV3-1 to TRBJ2-1; 10 bases agree with TRBD2. Germline V CDR1 and CDR2: LGHDT, YNNKEL (reference sequence). The CDR3 runs to 14 residues. Trimming removed 3 bases from V and 7 bases from J; junction bases left unmatched: 3. CDR3 protein: CASSQASGRNEQFF. The CDR3 region has the DNA TGTGCCAGCAGCCAGGCTAGCGGGAGAAATGAGCAGTTCTTC.

This rearrangement joins TRBV4-3 to TRBJ2-5, with 9 bases fitting TRBD2. This CDR3 has 13 residues. V was clipped by 5 bases and J by 14 bases; unmatched bases: 12. The germline CDR1 and CDR2 sequences are LGHNA and YSLEER. Here the CDR3 DNA reads TGCGCCAGCAGCAACCGACTAGCGGACCCGGTATACTTC. Translated, it gives CASSNRLADPVYF.

The rearrangement links TRBV12-3 or TRBV12-4 to TRBJ1-2; D possibly corresponds to TRBD1 (6 bases). V was clipped by 4 bases and J by 0 bases, with 12 bases between them. The CDR3 has 15 residues. The CDR3 DNA is TGTGCCAGCAGTTGGACAGAGAGTCCTAACTATGGCTACACCTTC. It codes for CASSWTESPNYGYTF.

This clonotype was seen many times. The chain uses TRBV7-2 and TRBJ2-1; D may match TRBD1 or TRBD2 (5 bases each). CDR1 and CDR2 (germline): SGHTA, FQGNSA. This CDR3 has 13 residues. The V end was cut by 5 bases, the J end by 6 bases, with 11 bases between. The CDR3 region has the DNA TGTGCCAGCAGCCCCCGGGACGTCAATGAGCAGTTCTTC. Translated: CASSPRDVNEQFF.

This clonotype was counted only a few times. This chain connects TRBV2 to TRBJ2-1; D uncertain. Germline CDR1 SNHLY, CDR2 FYNNEI. The CDR3 extends over 13 amino acids. The V and J ends lost 1 base and 10 bases respectively, with 11 bases between them. The CDR3 nucleotides read TGTGCCAGCAGTGAAGGGTTGACACAAGAGCAGTTCTTC. As protein: CASSEGLTQEQFF. Full variable domain (missing parts from reference TRBV2 and TRBJ2-1): EPEVTQTPSHQVTQMGQEVILRCVPISNHLYFYWYRQILGQKVEFLVSFYNNEISEKSEIFDDQFSVERPDGSNFTLKIRSTKLEDSAMYFCASSEGLTQEQFFGPGTRLTVL.

This clonotype was picked up a small number of times. This sequence joins TRBV5-1 and TRBJ1-5; D perhaps matches TRBD1 (5 bases). Trimming shortened V by 0 bases and J by 6 bases, and 7 bases separated the two germline ends. CDR3 size: 13 residues. The V gene's germline CDR1 is SGHRS and CDR2 YFSETQ. The CDR3 DNA is TGCGCCAGCAGCTTGGAGCAGGGTCAGCCCCAGCATTTT. The encoded protein is CASSLEQGQPQHF.

The chain links TRBV5-6 to TRBJ1-2; D unclear. V shed 4 bases and J shed 8 bases, with 12 bases lying between them. The CDR3 is made up of 12 amino acids. Per the germline V gene, CDR1 is SGHDT and CDR2 is YYEEEE. The CDR3 DNA sequence: TGTGCCAGCAGCCGGAGGGCAGTCGGCTACACCTTC. Translating it yields CASSRRAVGYTF. Looking up the rest from reference TRBV5-6 and TRBJ1-2 gives the full variable domain: DAGVTQSPTHLIKTRGQQVTLRCSPKSGHDTVSWYQQALGQGPQFIFQYYEEEERQRGNFPDRFSGHQFPNYSSELNVNALLLGDSALYLCASSRRAVGYTFGSGTRLTVV.

This clonotype was seen once. V and J are TRBV1 and TRBJ1-1. TRBV1 is classified as a pseudogene. The CDR3 length is 12 residues. CDR3 sequence (DNA): TGCACCAGCAGCCGACAGAACACTGAAGCTTTCTTT. This codes for CTSSRQNTEAFF.

V gene TRBV6-2 or TRBV6-3 combines with J gene TRBJ2-1; no definite D call. Trimming removed 4 bases at V and 10 bases at J, with 11 bases between. This CDR3 comprises 12 residues. The germline CDR1 and CDR2 sequences are MNHEY and SVGEGT. The CDR3 sequence is CASSSPFYEQFF. The DNA for the CDR3 is TGTGCCAGCAGTTCCCCCTTCTACGAGCAGTTCTTC.

This clonotype was picked up many times. V and J are TRBV5-1 and TRBJ2-1; the D gene is possibly TRBD1 (6 bases). The V gene lost 4 bases and the J gene lost 9 bases, with 14 bases spanning the gap. The CDR3 covers 13 residues. In germline, CDR1 is SGHRS, CDR2 YFSETQ. The CDR3 coding sequence is TGCGCCAGCAGCCAACAGGGCGTTGGTGAGCAGTTCTTC. Residues: CASSQQGVGEQFF.

In nucleotides, the CDR3 is TGTGCCACCAGCAGAGGAGGGGGGCTTGAAGAGACCCAGTACTTC. It translates to CATSRGGGLEETQYF. This sequence joins TRBV15 and TRBJ2-5; D is possibly TRBD1 or TRBD2 (6 bases each). The CDR3 has 15 residues. V shed 1 base and J shed 3 bases, with 12 bases lying between them. CDR1 and CDR2 (germline): LNHNV, YYDKDF (reference sequence).